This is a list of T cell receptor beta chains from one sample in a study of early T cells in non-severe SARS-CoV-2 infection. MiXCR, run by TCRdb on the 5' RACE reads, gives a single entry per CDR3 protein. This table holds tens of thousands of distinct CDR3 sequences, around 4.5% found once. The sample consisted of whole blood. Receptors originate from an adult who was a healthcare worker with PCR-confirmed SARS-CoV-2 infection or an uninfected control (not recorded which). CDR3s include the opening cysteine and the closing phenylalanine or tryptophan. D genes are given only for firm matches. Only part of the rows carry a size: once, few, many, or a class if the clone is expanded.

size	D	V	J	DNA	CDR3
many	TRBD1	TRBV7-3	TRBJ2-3	TGTGCCAGCAGCTCACTGGGACAGGGGTCAGATACGCAGTATTTT	CASSSLGQGSDTQYF
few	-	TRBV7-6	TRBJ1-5	TGTGCCAGCAGCTTAGGGGTAGGTCAGCCCCAGCATTTT	CASSLGVGQPQHF
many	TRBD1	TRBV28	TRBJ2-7	TGTGCCAGCAGTTCGACAGGGGCCTACGAGCAGTACTTC	CASSSTGAYEQYF
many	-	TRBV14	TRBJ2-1	TGTGCCAGCAGCCAAGAAGGCGGCGGGACACTGTACAATGAGCAGTTCTTC	CASSQEGGGTLYNEQFF
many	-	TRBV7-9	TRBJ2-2	TGTGCCAGCACCCCAAGACTCCACCTGTCCGGGGAGCTGTTTTTT	CASTPRLHLSGELFF
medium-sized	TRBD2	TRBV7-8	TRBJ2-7	TGTGCCAGCAGGCGACTAGCGGTCAGCTCCTACGAGCAGTACTTC	CASRRLAVSSYEQYF
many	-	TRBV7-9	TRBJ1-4	TGTGCCAGCAGCTTACACCGACAGAATGAAAAACTGTTTTTT	CASSLHRQNEKLFF
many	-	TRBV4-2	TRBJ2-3	TGTGCCAGCAGCCAAGCAGTCACAGATACGCAGTATTTT	CASSQAVTDTQYF
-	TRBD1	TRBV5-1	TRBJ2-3	TGCGCCAGCAGCTTGGGGGGGACAGGTATATCGAATACGCAGTATTTT	CASSLGGTGISNTQYF
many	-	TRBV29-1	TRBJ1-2	TGCAGCGTTCAGGGGTCGGGGTATGGCTACACCTTC	CSVQGSGYGYTF
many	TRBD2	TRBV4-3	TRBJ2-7	TGCGCCAGCAGCCACAATCTAGCGGGAGCCTACGAGCAGTACTTC	CASSHNLAGAYEQYF
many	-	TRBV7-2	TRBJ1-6	TGTGCCAGCAGCTTGAGTGGAGGGAATTCACCCCTCCACTTT	CASSLSGGNSPLHF
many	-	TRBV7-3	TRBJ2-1	TGTGCCAGCAGCTTAGGGAGCTCCTACAATGAGCAGTTCTTC	CASSLGSSYNEQFF
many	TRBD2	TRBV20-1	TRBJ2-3	TGCAGTGCCGCGGGAGGGCCTAGCACAGATACGCAGTATTTT	CSAAGGPSTDTQYF
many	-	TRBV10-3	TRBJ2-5	TGTGCCATCAGTGAGTCGTCGGGTAGCTTCGAGACCCAGTACTTC	CAISESSGSFETQYF
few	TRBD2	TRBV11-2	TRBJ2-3	TGTGCCAGCAGCTCTAGCGGGAGACCAGATACGCAGTATTTT	CASSSSGRPDTQYF
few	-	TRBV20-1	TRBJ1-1	TGCAGTGCTAGTCGAACCCGAACGCAGACAGGATTTAACACTGAAGCTTTCTTT	CSASRTRTQTGFNTEAFF
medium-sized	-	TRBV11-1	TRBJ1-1	TGTGCCAGCAGCTCCGCTATGGACGTGGGGAACACTGAAGCTTTCTTT	CASSSAMDVGNTEAFF
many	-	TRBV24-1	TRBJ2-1	TGTGCCACCAGTGATGGGGGGACGGGCAACCTTGAGCAGTTCTTC	CATSDGGTGNLEQFF
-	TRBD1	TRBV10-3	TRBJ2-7	TGTGCCATCAGGGGGACAGGGACCGACGAGCAGTACTTC	CAIRGTGTDEQYF
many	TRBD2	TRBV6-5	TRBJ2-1	TGTGCCAGCAGTTCGCCCGGGACTAGCGGGAGGGGGAATGAGCAGTTCTTC	CASSSPGTSGRGNEQFF
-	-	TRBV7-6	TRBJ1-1	TGTGCCAGCAGCTTAGGAAGTAGGGGGGGCACTGAAGCTTTCTTT	CASSLGSRGGTEAFF
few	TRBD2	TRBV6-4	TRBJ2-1	TGTGCCAGCAGCCCCGAGGACGGGAGGGCCTCTGATGAGCAGTTCTTC	CASSPEDGRASDEQFF
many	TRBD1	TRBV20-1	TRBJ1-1	TGCAGTGCTAAGCCGGGGGGACAGTACAGAAACACTGAAGCTTTCTTT	CSAKPGGQYRNTEAFF
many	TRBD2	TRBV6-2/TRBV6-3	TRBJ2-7	TGTGCCAGCAGTTCCCTCTTCCAGAGACTAGCGGGAAACTACGAGCAGTACTTC	CASSSLFQRLAGNYEQYF
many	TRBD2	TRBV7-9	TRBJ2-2	TGTGCCAGCAGCCCGACTAGACTAGCGTCATGGACCGGGGAGCTGTTTTTT	CASSPTRLASWTGELFF
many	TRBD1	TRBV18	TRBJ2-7	TGTGCCAGCTCACCACCTGACAGGGGAAACGAGCAGTACTTC	CASSPPDRGNEQYF
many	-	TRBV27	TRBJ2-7	TGTGCCAGCAGACAGGCGACCGCCAGGAACTACGAGCAGTACTTC	CASRQATARNYEQYF
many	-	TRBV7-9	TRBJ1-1	TGTGCCAGCTCCACGGGGGCGACTGAAGCTTTCTTT	CASSTGATEAFF
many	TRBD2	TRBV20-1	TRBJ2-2	TGCAGTGCTAGCACTAGCGGGAGGGCCGCCGGGGAGCTGTTTTTT	CSASTSGRAAGELFF
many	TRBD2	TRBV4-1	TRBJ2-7	TGCGCCAGCAGCCAAGATACTAGCGGGGGGTACGAGCAGTACTTC	CASSQDTSGGYEQYF
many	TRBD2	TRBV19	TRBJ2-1	TGTGCCAGTAATCGACTAGCGGGAGGAAATGAGCAGTTCTTC	CASNRLAGGNEQFF
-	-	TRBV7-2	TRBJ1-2	TGTGCCAGCAGCCAGAACTATGGCTACACCTTC	CASSQNYGYTF